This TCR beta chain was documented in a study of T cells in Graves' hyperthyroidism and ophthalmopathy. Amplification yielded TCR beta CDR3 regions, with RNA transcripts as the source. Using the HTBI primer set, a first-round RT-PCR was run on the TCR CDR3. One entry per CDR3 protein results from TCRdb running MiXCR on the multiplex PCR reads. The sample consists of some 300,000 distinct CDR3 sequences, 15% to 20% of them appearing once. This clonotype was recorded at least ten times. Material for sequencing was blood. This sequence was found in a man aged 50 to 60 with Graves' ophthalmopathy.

CDR3 nucleotide sequence: TGTGCCAGCAGCTTAGAATCAGTTAGCTACAATGAGCAGTTCTTC. Encoded protein: CASSLESVSYNEQFF. The V call is TRBV11-3, the J call TRBJ2-1, with no clear D. The germline gives CDR1 SGHNT, CDR2 YENEEA. V gave up 0 bases and J gave up 3 bases, with 9 bases separating them. The CDR3 sequence is 15 residues long.